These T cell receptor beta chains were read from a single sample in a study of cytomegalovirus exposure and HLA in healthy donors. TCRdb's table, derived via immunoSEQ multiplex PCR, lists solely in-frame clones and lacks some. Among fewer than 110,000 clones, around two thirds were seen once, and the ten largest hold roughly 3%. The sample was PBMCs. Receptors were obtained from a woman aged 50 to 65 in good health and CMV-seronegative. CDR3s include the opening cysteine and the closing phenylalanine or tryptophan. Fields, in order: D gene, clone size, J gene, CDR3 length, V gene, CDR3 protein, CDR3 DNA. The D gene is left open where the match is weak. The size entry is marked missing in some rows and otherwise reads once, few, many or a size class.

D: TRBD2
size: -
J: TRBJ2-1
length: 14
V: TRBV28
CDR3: CASSLTSIGNEQFF
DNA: TGTGCCAGCAGTTTGACTAGCATCGGCAATGAGCAGTTCTTC

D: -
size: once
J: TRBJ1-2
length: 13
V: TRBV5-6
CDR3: CASSRQSNYGYTF
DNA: TGTGCCAGCAGTAGACAGTCTAACTATGGCTACACCTTC

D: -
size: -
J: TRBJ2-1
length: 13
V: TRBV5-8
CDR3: CASSFGRGGEQFF
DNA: TGTGCCAGCAGCTTCGGCAGGGGTGGGGAGCAGTTCTTC

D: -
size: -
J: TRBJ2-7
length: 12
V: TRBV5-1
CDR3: CASSFTGPEQYF
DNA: TGCGCCAGCAGCTTTACAGGGCCCGAGCAGTACTTC

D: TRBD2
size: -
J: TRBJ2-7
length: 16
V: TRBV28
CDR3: CASSLKGSSGRMEQYF
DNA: TGTGCCAGCAGTTTAAAGGGGTCTAGCGGGAGAATGGAGCAGTACTTC

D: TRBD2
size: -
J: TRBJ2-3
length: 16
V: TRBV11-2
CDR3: CASSLAASGGTDTQYF
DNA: TGTGCCAGCAGCTTAGCGGCTAGCGGGGGCACAGATACGCAGTATTTT

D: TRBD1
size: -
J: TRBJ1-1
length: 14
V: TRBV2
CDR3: CASSGTGGATEAFF
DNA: TGTGCCAGCAGTGGGACAGGGGGGGCCACTGAAGCTTTCTTT

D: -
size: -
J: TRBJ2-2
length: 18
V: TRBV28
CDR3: CASSLQGQPSPNTGELFF
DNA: TGTGCCAGCAGTTTACAAGGACAGCCTTCACCGAACACCGGGGAGCTGTTTTTT

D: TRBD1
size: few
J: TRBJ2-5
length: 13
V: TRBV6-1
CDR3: CAVTRDSLGTQYF
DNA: TGTGCCGTCACCCGGGACAGCCTAGGGACCCAGTACTTC

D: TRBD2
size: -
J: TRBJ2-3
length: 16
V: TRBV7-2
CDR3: CASSPTSGSASDTQYF
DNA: TGTGCCAGCAGTCCGACTAGCGGGAGTGCATCAGATACGCAGTATTTT

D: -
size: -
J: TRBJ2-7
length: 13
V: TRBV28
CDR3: CAIGGTHSYEQYF
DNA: TGTGCCATCGGCGGGACTCACTCCTACGAGCAGTACTTC

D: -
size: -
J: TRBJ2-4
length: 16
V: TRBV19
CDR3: CASSPGGAKPKNIQYF
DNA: TGTGCCAGTAGTCCCGGAGGAGCGAAGCCCAAAAACATTCAGTACTTC

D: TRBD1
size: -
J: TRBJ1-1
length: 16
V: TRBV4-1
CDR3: CASSPGQGAGGTEAFF
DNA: TGCGCCAGCAGCCCGGGACAGGGGGCTGGTGGCACTGAAGCTTTCTTT

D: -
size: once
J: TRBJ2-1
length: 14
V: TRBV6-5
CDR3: CASSYSPGYNEQFF
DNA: TGTGCCAGCAGTTACTCGCCCGGGTACAATGAGCAGTTCTTC

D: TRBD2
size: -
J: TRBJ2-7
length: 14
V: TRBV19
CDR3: CASRDSGRSREQYF
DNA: TGTGCCAGTAGGGATAGCGGGAGGAGCCGCGAGCAGTACTTC

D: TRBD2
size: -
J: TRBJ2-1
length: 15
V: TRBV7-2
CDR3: CASSLGLAGGDEQFF
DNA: TGTGCCAGCAGCTTAGGTCTGGCGGGAGGGGATGAGCAGTTCTTC

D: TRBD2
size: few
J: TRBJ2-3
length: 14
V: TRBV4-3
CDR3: CASSQGRELDTQYF
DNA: TGCGCCAGCAGCCAAGGGCGGGAGTTAGATACGCAGTATTTT

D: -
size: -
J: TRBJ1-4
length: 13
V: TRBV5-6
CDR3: CASSFWGQEKLFF
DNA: TGTGCCAGCAGCTTTTGGGGCCAGGAAAAACTGTTTTTT

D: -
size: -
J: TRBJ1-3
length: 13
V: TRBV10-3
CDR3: CAITNRDGNTIYF
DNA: TGTGCCATTACCAACAGGGATGGAAACACCATATATTTT

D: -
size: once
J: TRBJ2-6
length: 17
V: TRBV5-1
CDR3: CASSPRDMSSGANVLTF
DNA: TGCGCCAGCAGCCCGAGGGACATGAGCTCTGGGGCCAACGTCCTGACTTTC

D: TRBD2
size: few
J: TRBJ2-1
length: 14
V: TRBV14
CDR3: CASSRTSGDNEQFF
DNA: TGTGCCAGCAGCCGGACTAGCGGGGACAATGAGCAGTTCTTC

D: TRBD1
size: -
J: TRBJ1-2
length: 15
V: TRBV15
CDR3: CATSIRQGFNYGYTF
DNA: TGTGCCACCAGCATCCGACAGGGGTTTAACTATGGCTACACCTTC

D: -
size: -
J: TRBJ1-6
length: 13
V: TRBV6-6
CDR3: CASKDGLSSPLHF
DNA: TGTGCCAGCAAGGACGGACTAAGTTCACCCCTCCACTTT

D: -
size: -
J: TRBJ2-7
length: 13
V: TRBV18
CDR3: CASSSIVFYEQYF
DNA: TGTGCCAGCTCTTCCATTGTTTTCTACGAGCAGTACTTC

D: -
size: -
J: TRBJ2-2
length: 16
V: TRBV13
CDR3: CASSLAGRGDTGELFF
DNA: TGTGCCAGCAGCTTAGCAGGAAGGGGTGACACCGGGGAGCTGTTTTTT

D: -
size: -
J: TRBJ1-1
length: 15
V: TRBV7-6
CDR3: CASSPEGAQNTEAFF
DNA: TGTGCCAGCAGCCCCGAGGGTGCCCAGAACACTGAAGCTTTCTTT

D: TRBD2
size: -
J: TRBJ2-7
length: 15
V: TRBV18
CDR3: CASSPAGTSDYEQYF
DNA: TGTGCCAGCTCACCTGCCGGGACTAGCGATTACGAGCAGTACTTC

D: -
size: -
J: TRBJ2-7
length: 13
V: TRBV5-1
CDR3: CASSSGLPYEQYF
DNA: TGCGCCAGCAGCAGCGGGCTTCCCTACGAGCAGTACTTC

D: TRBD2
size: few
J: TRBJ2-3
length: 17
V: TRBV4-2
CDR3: CASSQAHAAGGTDTQYF
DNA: TGTGCCAGCAGCCAAGCCCATGCAGCGGGGGGCACAGATACGCAGTATTTT

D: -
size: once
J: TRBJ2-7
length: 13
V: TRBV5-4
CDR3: CASSLAGSYEQYF
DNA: TGTGCCAGCAGCTTGGCCGGTAGCTACGAGCAGTACTTC

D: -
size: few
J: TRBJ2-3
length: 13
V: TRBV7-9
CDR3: CASSLSGRDTQYF
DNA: TGTGCCAGCAGCTTAAGCGGTCGGGATACGCAGTATTTT

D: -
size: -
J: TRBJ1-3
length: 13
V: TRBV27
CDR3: CASRFTGGNTIYF
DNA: TGTGCCAGCCGTTTTACGGGAGGAAACACCATATATTTT

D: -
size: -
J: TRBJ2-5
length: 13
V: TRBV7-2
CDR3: CASSWTVQETQYF
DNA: TGTGCCAGCAGCTGGACAGTTCAAGAGACCCAGTACTTC

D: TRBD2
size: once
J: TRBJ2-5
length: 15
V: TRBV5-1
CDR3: CASTLGRGYQETQYF
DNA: TGCGCCAGCACCCTGGGGAGGGGCTACCAAGAGACCCAGTACTTC

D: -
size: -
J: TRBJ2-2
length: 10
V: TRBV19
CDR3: CASFAGELFF
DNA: TGTGCCAGTTTCGCCGGGGAGCTGTTTTTT

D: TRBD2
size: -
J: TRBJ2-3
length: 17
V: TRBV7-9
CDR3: CASSLGLAGVDTDTQYF
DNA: TGTGCCAGCAGCTTAGGACTAGCGGGAGTGGACACAGATACGCAGTATTTT

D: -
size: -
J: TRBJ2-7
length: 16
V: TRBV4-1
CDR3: CASSQANLPRSYEQYF
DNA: TGCGCCAGCAGCCAAGCTAACCTCCCCCGTTCCTACGAGCAGTACTTC

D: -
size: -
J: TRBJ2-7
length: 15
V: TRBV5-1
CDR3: CASSNTGDSVSEQYF
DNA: TGCGCCAGCAGTAATACGGGGGACTCCGTGAGCGAGCAGTACTTC

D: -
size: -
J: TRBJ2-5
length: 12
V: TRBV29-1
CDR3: CSVEAPGETQYF
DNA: TGCAGCGTTGAAGCCCCAGGAGAGACCCAGTACTTC

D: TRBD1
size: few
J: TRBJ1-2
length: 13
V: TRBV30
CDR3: CAWNRDRPYGYTF
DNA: TGTGCCTGGAATCGGGACAGACCCTATGGCTACACCTTC

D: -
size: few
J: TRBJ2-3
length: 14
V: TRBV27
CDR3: CASSYTFSTDTQYF
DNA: TGTGCCAGCAGTTACACATTTTCCACAGATACGCAGTATTTT

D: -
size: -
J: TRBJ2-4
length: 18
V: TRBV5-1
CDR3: CASSLPVRLPVAKNIQYF
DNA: TGCGCCAGCAGCTTGCCCGTCAGACTACCGGTAGCCAAAAACATTCAGTACTTC

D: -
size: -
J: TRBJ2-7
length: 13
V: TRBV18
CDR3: CASSPGRVYEQYF
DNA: TGTGCCAGCTCACCTGGGCGGGTTTACGAGCAGTACTTC

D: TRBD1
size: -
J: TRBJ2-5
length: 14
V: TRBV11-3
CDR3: CASSSGTAPATQYF
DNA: TGTGCCAGCAGCTCGGGGACAGCCCCCGCGACCCAGTACTTC

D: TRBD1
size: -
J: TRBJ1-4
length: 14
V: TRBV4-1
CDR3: CASSHQGALEKLFF
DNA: TGCGCCAGCAGCCACCAGGGGGCCCTTGAAAAACTGTTTTTT

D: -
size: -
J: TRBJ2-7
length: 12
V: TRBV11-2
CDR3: CASSWQGDEQYF
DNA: TGTGCCAGCAGCTGGCAGGGTGACGAGCAGTACTTC

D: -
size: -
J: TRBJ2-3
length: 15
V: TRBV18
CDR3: CASSLRQSSTDTQYF
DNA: TGTGCCAGCTCACTTCGACAGTCTAGCACAGATACGCAGTATTTT

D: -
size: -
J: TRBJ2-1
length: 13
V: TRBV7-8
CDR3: CASSLDRKNEQFF
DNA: TGTGCCAGCAGCTTAGACAGAAAAAATGAGCAGTTCTTC

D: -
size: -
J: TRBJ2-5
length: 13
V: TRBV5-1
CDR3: CASRLPGEETQYF
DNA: TGCGCCAGCCGGTTACCGGGGGAAGAGACCCAGTACTTC